A single sample is the source of the 15 T cell receptor beta chains below, sequenced in a study of T cell responses to AZD1222 COVID-19 vaccine (dated by TCRdb to the early 2020s). This specimen's time point label, per the study, means: about 28 days (+/-7) after the second vaccine dose. The treatment or condition label, read with the paper, signifies: meningococcal conjugate vaccine given as trial control. The library was produced with the immunoSEQ multiplex PCR assay. The table was pulled from immuneACCESS by TCRdb, which kept in-frame rearrangements only. Such tables lose some clones; where checked, under half of the loss comes from unresolved V genes, and the rest has no known cause. The sample table shows 200,000 to 250,000 clones, and about 95% are seen once. Over 1.5% of the sample rests with the top ten. Material: peripheral blood, obtained 28 days after the second dose of the MenACWY control vaccine. These receptors were taken from an adult who received the MenACWY meningococcal vaccine as a control.

CDR3 sequence reads: CASSPPSHPRDGYTF. The DNA of the CDR3 is TGTGCCAGCAGCCCACCATCTCACCCTAGGGATGGCTACACCTTC. The V and J genes are TRBV7-9 and TRBJ1-2; D is undetermined. With 5 bases removed from V and 6 bases from J, the gap between germline ends came to 19 bases. Germline assignment: CDR1 SEHNR and CDR2 FQNEAQ (reference sequence). The CDR3 contains 15 residues.

The chain has TRBV7-9 and TRBJ1-5, with no clear D. The germline V and J ends were trimmed by 2 bases and 5 bases, with 7 bases remaining between them. Germline V lookup: CDR1 SEHNR, CDR2 FQNEAQ (reference sequence). CDR3 length: 13 residues. The CDR3 is CASSLKGDQPQHF. The CDR3 DNA is TGTGCCAGCAGCTTAAAGGGAGATCAGCCCCAGCATTTT.

V is TRBV7-9 and J is TRBJ2-5; D is unresolved. Germline V gene sequence: CDR1 SEHNR, CDR2 FQNEAQ (reference sequence). V lost 1 base and J 1 base, leaving 4 bases between the germline ends. The CDR3 contains 13 residues. The CDR3 reads CASSLVVQETQYF. CDR3 bases: TGTGCCAGCAGCTTAGTGGTCCAAGAGACCCAGTACTTC. The whole variable domain, filled in from reference TRBV7-9 and TRBJ2-5, reads DTGVSQNPRHKITKRGQNVTFRCDPISEHNRLYWYRQTLGQGPEFLTYFQNEAQLEKSRLLSDRFSAERPKGSFSTLEIQRTEQGDSAMYLCASSLVVQETQYFGPGTRLLVL.

The chain recombines TRBV19 with TRBJ2-3; a possible D gene is TRBD2 (5 bases). The germline gives CDR1 LNHDA, CDR2 SQIVND (reference sequence). V lost 8 bases and J lost 2, with 8 bases in between. The CDR3 is 12 amino acids. The CDR3 protein is CASRTATDTQYF. CDR3 nucleotides: TGTGCCAGTCGGACTGCCACAGATACGCAGTATTTT.

The V gene is TRBV13, the J gene TRBJ2-1; D call uncertain. CDR1 and CDR2 (germline): PRHDT, FYEKMQ (reference sequence). The CDR3 is 14 residues long. Trimming removed 5 bases from V and 6 bases from J, with 14 bases in between. DNA for the CDR3: TGTGCCAGCAGCCCGGCCCCACAGATCAATGAGCAGTTCTTC. Residues: CASSPAPQINEQFF.

This clone was detected a few times. Here the CDR3 DNA reads TGTGCCACCACCGGAATCCTAGCGGGAGACCCCCACAATGAGCAGTTCTTC. Its protein is CATTGILAGDPHNEQFF. The J gene is TRBJ2-1, the V gene TRBV24-1; TRBD2 matches at 10 bases. In germline, CDR1 is KGHDR, CDR2 SFDVKD. CDR3 size: 17 residues. V lost 8 bases, J lost 5 bases, and 14 bases stayed unmatched.

This sequence joins TRBV15 and TRBJ1-1; no definite D call. CDR1 is LNHNV, CDR2 YYDKDF, per germline (reference sequence). The V end was cut by 8 bases, the J end by 1 base, with 8 bases between. The CDR3 has 12 residues. CDR3 sequence reads: CATGPENTEAFF. CDR3 DNA: TGTGCCACCGGGCCGGAGAACACTGAAGCTTTCTTT.

The chain has TRBV6-4 and TRBJ2-3, with 13 bases identical to TRBD2. This CDR3 has 16 residues. Germline assignment: CDR1 MRHNA and CDR2 SNTAGT. V was clipped by 2 bases and J by 2 bases; unmatched bases: 1. CDR3 DNA: TGTGCCAGCAGTGACACTAGCGGGGGGGCCACAGATACGCAGTATTTT. This encodes CASSDTSGGATDTQYF.

A few counts support this clone. The CDR3, as DNA: TGTGCCAGCAGCTTAGGTAGGACAGGGTCTCATGAGCAGTTCTTC. As protein: CASSLGRTGSHEQFF. The rearrangement uses TRBV7-9 and TRBJ2-1; 8 positions match TRBD1. This CDR3 comprises 15 residues. Looked up from germline, CDR1 is SEHNR and CDR2 is FQNEAQ (reference sequence). V shed 1 base and J 8 bases; nucleotides not matched to a gene: 7.

The chain has TRBV5-8 and TRBJ1-1, with D tentatively TRBD1 (5 bases). Germline V gene data show CDR1 as SGHTS and CDR2 as YDEGEE. Trimming removed 2 bases at V and 1 base at J, with 9 bases between. CDR3 length equals 14 residues. CDR3 DNA sequence: TGTGCCAGCAGCTTAGGGGCTAGGAACACTGAAGCTTTCTTT. Translating it yields CASSLGARNTEAFF.

The chain combines TRBV5-1 with TRBJ2-5; 7 positions agree with TRBD1. This CDR3 has 14 residues. CDR1 and CDR2 from the germline V gene are SGHRS and YFSETQ. Trimming removed 0 bases from V and 6 bases from J; junction bases left unmatched: 5. The CDR3 bases are TGCGCCAGCAGCTTGGCTGACAGGGTCCAGACCCAGTACTTC. This sequence encodes CASSLADRVQTQYF.

The genes are TRBV19 and TRBJ1-3, with TRBD1 as a possible D gene (5 bases). Germline V CDR1 and CDR2: LNHDA, SQIVND (reference sequence). This CDR3 has 14 residues. V was cut by 7 bases and J by 2 bases, with 12 bases left in between. CDR3 region: CASTQGLTGNTIYF. The CDR3, as DNA: TGTGCCAGTACCCAGGGCTTAACTGGAAACACCATATATTTT. The whole variable domain, filled in from reference TRBV19 and TRBJ1-3, reads DGGITQSPKYLFRKEGQNVTLSCEQNLNHDAMYWYRQDPGQGLRLIYYSQIVNDFQKGDIAEGYSVSREKKESFPLTVTSAQKNPTAFYLCASTQGLTGNTIYFGEGSWLTVV.

The chain links TRBV28 to TRBJ2-7; D not resolved. The CDR3 loop spans 13 amino acids. V lost 3 bases to trimming and J lost 0 bases, with 6 bases between them. Germline CDR1 reads MDHEN; CDR2 reads SYDVKM. This chain's CDR3 is CASSFLVSYEQYF. The DNA for the CDR3 is TGTGCCAGCAGTTTTTTGGTCTCCTACGAGCAGTACTTC. Full variable domain (missing parts from reference TRBV28 and TRBJ2-7): DVKVTQSSRYLVKRTGEKVFLECVQDMDHENMFWYRQDPGLGLRLIYFSYDVKMKEKGDIPEGYSVSREKKERFSLILESASTNQTSMYLCASSFLVSYEQYFGPGTRLTVT.

This sequence joins TRBV2 and TRBJ2-5; 8 positions agree with TRBD2. Germline V gene sequence: CDR1 SNHLY, CDR2 FYNNEI. CDR3 length: 14 amino acids. Trimming took 4 bases from V and 1 from J; bases not matched to a gene: 2. The CDR3 protein is CASSGGRIQETQYF. The CDR3 coding sequence is TGTGCCAGCAGTGGCGGGAGGATCCAAGAGACCCAGTACTTC.

The genes are TRBV4-2 and TRBJ1-3; TRBD1 agrees at 9 bases. This CDR3 contains 21 residues. The V segment lost 4 bases and the J segment 0 bases; nucleotides outside the gene matches: 19. CDR1 is LGHNA and CDR2 is YNFKEQ in the germline V gene. In nucleotides, the CDR3 is TGTGCCAGCAGCCCCTCCGTCCAGGACAGGGGAATTTCGAGCTCTGGAAACACCATATATTTT. It specifies CASSPSVQDRGISSSGNTIYF.